The 26 T cell receptor beta chains listed next were all sequenced from one sample in a study of cytomegalovirus exposure and HLA in healthy donors. PCR primers comprised 60 Vbeta and 13 Jbeta primers. Libraries were prepared by immunoSEQ multiplex PCR; TCRdb keeps only in-frame clonotypes and omits some of them. Among some 38,000 clones listed, approximately 75% were seen once. The sample consisted of PBMCs. Receptor source: a man aged 40-55 years in good health and CMV-seronegative.

The chain carries TRBV7-8 and TRBJ1-5, with D perhaps matching TRBD1 (6 bases). Germline lookup yields CDR1 SGHVS and CDR2 FQNEAQ. The CDR3 covers 12 residues. Between the trimmed V and J ends, which lost 6 bases and 5 bases, there was a span of 8 bases. This CDR3 reads CASRSGDQPQHF. CDR3 sequence (DNA): TGTGCCAGCAGGTCAGGGGATCAGCCCCAGCATTTT.

This clone turned up a few times. The chain has TRBV7-3 and TRBJ2-2; no definite D call. CDR3 size: 13 residues. V lost 5 bases to trimming and J lost 7 bases, with 11 bases between them. CDR1 SGHTA and CDR2 FQGTGA come from the germline V gene. The CDR3 loop reads CASSRSLNGELFF. CDR3 nucleotides: TGTGCCAGCAGCCGGTCCCTAAACGGGGAGCTGTTTTTT.

V is TRBV14 and J is TRBJ1-2, with D perhaps matching TRBD1 (5 bases). This CDR3 is 14 amino acids long. V dropped 1 base and J dropped 4 bases, with 10 bases sitting between them. Germline V gene data show CDR1 as SGHDN and CDR2 as FVKESK. The CDR3 here is CASSQGGFGYGYTF. DNA for the CDR3: TGTGCCAGCAGCCAAGGGGGCTTTGGCTATGGCTACACCTTC.

This clone was seen once. The chain is built from TRBV7-2 and TRBJ2-7; 10 nucleotides agree with TRBD1. V shed 5 bases, J shed 6 bases, and the junction held 7 bases outside the gene matches. Germline V lookup: CDR1 SGHTA, CDR2 FQGNSA. CDR3 size: 14 residues. The CDR3: CASSPRQGAVEQYF. The CDR3, as DNA: TGTGCCAGCAGCCCCAGACAGGGGGCTGTCGAGCAGTACTTC.

This clone was detected only a few times. This chain connects TRBV2 to TRBJ1-2, with a tentative D call TRBD1 (6 bases). Trimming cost V 2 bases and J 4 bases, with 14 bases left between them. The CDR3 has 15 residues. CDR1 is SNHLY, CDR2 FYNNEI, per germline. CDR3 nucleotides: TGTGCCAGCAGTGAAAATACAGGGAAACTCTATGGCTACACCTTC. Its translation is CASSENTGKLYGYTF.

V gene TRBV5-4 combines with J gene TRBJ2-2; TRBD2 agrees at 10 bases. Trimming took 4 bases from V and 1 from J; bases not matched to a gene: 7. The CDR3 contains 17 residues. From germline, CDR1 is SGHNT and CDR2 YYREEE (reference sequence). Here the CDR3 reads CASSALAGARNTGELFF. The CDR3 DNA follows: TGTGCCAGCAGCGCCCTAGCGGGGGCGAGGAACACCGGGGAGCTGTTTTTT.

The chain couples TRBV12-2 to TRBJ2-1; the table's D call, TRBD2, was not checked against the DNA. TRBV12-2 is reported as a pseudogene. The CDR3 extends over 14 amino acids. For the CDR3, the DNA is TGCCCCTCCCCCCTAGCGGGGGGGTCGGGTGAGCAGTTCTTC. This sequence encodes CPSPLAGGSGEQFF.

This clone appeared a few times. The chain is built from TRBV7-3 and TRBJ2-7, with TRBD2 as a possible D gene (6 bases). This CDR3 region has 14 residues. The germline V gene encodes CDR1 SGHTA and CDR2 FQGTGA. Deletions cut 2 bases from V and 0 bases from J, with 8 bases between. CDR3 amino acids: CASSLSGGSYEQYF. CDR3 DNA: TGTGCCAGCAGCTTATCCGGGGGCTCCTACGAGCAGTACTTC.

J is TRBJ2-1 and V is TRBV30, with TRBD2 identical over 13 bases. CDR3 length equals 15 residues. Germline loops: CDR1 GTSNPN, CDR2 SVGIG (reference sequence). The V gene end was trimmed by 2 bases and the J gene end by 6 bases; junction bases not matched to a gene: 4. The CDR3 loop is CAWSTSGGAFNEQFF. Here the CDR3 DNA reads TGTGCCTGGAGTACTAGCGGGGGGGCCTTCAATGAGCAGTTCTTC.

The rearrangement joins TRBV29-1 to TRBJ1-1; the D is unclear. The germline CDR1 and CDR2 sequences are SQVTM and ANQGSEA. Trimming pared 4 bases from V and 2 bases from J, leaving 14 bases between. The CDR3 runs 14 residues. The CDR3 protein is CSVATRQVNTEAFF. In nucleotides, the CDR3 is TGCAGCGTTGCTACCCGGCAGGTAAACACTGAAGCTTTCTTT.

V gene TRBV5-1 combines with J gene TRBJ2-1; weak D call: TRBD2 (6 bases). V was cut by 0 bases and J by 3 bases, with 16 bases left in between. The CDR3 covers 17 residues. Germline CDR1 is SGHRS and CDR2 is YFSETQ. The CDR3 DNA reads as TGCGCCAGCAGCTTGGCCTCTAGCGCTAAAAACTACAATGAGCAGTTCTTC. As protein: CASSLASSAKNYNEQFF.

V is TRBV7-9 and J is TRBJ1-1; D may be TRBD1 (6 bases). The CDR3 consists of 17 residues. V was shortened by 0 bases and J by 1 base, with 15 bases between the two germline ends. Germline CDR1 SEHNR, CDR2 FQNEAQ (reference sequence). CDR3 bases: TGTGCCAGCAGCTTAGCGTTTTCAGGGGAGGGGAACACTGAAGCTTTCTTT. Its translation: CASSLAFSGEGNTEAFF.

The chain uses TRBV7-2 and TRBJ2-3; 7 bases agree with TRBD1. Germline CDR1 and CDR2: SGHTA and FQGNSA. V trimming: 1 base; J trimming: 0 bases; junction bases outside the gene matches: 4. The CDR3 is 16 residues long. The CDR3 coding sequence is TGTGCCAGCAGCTTAGGGGACAGCTATAGCACAGATACGCAGTATTTT. Its protein is CASSLGDSYSTDTQYF.

The chain links TRBV27 to TRBJ1-1; D unresolved. Per the germline V gene, CDR1 is MNHEY and CDR2 is SMNVEV (reference sequence). The CDR3 has 13 amino acids. With 2 bases removed from V and 0 bases from J, the gap between germline ends came to 4 bases. As DNA, the CDR3 is TGTGCCAGCAGTTTAGGGCTGAACACTGAAGCTTTCTTT. Its protein is CASSLGLNTEAFF.

This chain joins TRBV5-1 and TRBJ1-2; 11 bases map to TRBD1. Trimming took 4 bases from V and 4 from J; bases not matched to a gene: 6. Germline V gene lookup returns CDR1 SGHRS and CDR2 YFSETQ. CDR3 size: 15 residues. In DNA, the CDR3 is TGCGCCAGCAGCCTCGGGACAGGGGGGGCCTATGGCTACACCTTC. Translation: CASSLGTGGAYGYTF. The entire variable domain, with the rest obtained from reference TRBV5-1 and TRBJ1-2, is as follows: KAGVTQTPRYLIKTRGQQVTLSCSPISGHRSVSWYQQTPGQGLQFLFEYFSETQRNKGNFPGRFSGRQFSNSRSEMNVSTLELGDSALYLCASSLGTGGAYGYTFGSGTRLTVV.

The V and J genes are TRBV9 and TRBJ1-4; the D is unclear. Between the trimmed V and J ends, which lost 3 bases and 5 bases, there was a span of 11 bases. CDR3 length: 14 residues. Germline V gives CDR1 SGDLS, CDR2 YYNGEE. CDR3 amino acids: CASSDEGINEKLFF. CDR3 nucleotides: TGTGCCAGCAGCGATGAGGGCATCAATGAAAAACTGTTTTTT.

The rearrangement uses TRBV30 and TRBJ2-7; tentatively, D is TRBD2 (6 bases). This CDR3 comprises 12 residues. The germline V and J ends were trimmed by 4 bases and 5 bases, with 12 bases remaining between them. Germline V lookup: CDR1 GTSNPN, CDR2 SVGIG (reference sequence). The CDR3 sequence: CAWTTGGDEQYF. The CDR3 DNA reads TGTGCCTGGACCACAGGAGGGGACGAGCAGTACTTC.

This rearrangement joins TRBV4-1 to TRBJ1-5; D is undetermined. Trimming took off 3 bases at V and 3 bases at J, with 6 bases between the two ends. CDR3 size: 13 residues. Germline CDR1 reads MGHRA; CDR2 reads YSYEKL. The DNA of the CDR3 is TGCGCCAGCAGCCAGGACTCCAATCAGCCCCAGCATTTT. Translation gives CASSQDSNQPQHF.

The V and J genes are TRBV29-1 and TRBJ2-2; TRBD2 is a possible D gene (6 bases). Trimming stripped 3 bases from V and 5 bases from J, with 13 bases between. The CDR3 runs to 14 residues. Germline values: CDR1 SQVTM, CDR2 ANQGSEA. The CDR3 spells CSVEDLRGTGELFF. The CDR3 DNA reads TGCAGCGTTGAGGATCTCCGGGGGACCGGGGAGCTGTTTTTT.

The V and J genes are TRBV18 and TRBJ1-1; 9 nucleotides line up with TRBD1. Trimming removed 8 bases from V and 5 bases from J; junction bases left unmatched: 9. CDR1 and CDR2 (germline): KGHSH, LQKENI. The CDR3 covers 14 residues. The CDR3: CASKEQGAETEAFF. DNA of the CDR3: TGTGCCAGCAAAGAACAGGGGGCGGAGACTGAAGCTTTCTTT.

The V gene is TRBV7-9, the J gene TRBJ1-2; tentative D call: TRBD1 (5 bases). The ends were cut back, 3 bases at V and 10 bases at J, with 15 bases in the middle. The CDR3 is 13 residues long. CDR1 is SEHNR, CDR2 FQNEAQ, per germline (reference sequence). Here the CDR3 reads CASSFDSSSDYTF. The CDR3 nucleotides read TGTGCCAGCAGCTTTGACAGCTCGTCTGACTACACCTTC. The whole variable domain, remainder taken from reference TRBV7-9 and TRBJ1-2, is DTGVSQNPRHKITKRGQNVTFRCDPISEHNRLYWYRQTLGQGPEFLTYFQNEAQLEKSRLLSDRFSAERPKGSFSTLEIQRTEQGDSAMYLCASSFDSSSDYTFGSGTRLTVV.

The J gene is TRBJ1-6, the V gene TRBV6-6, with TRBD1 identical over 7 bases. The CDR3 runs to 14 residues. V trimming: 7 bases; J trimming: 6 bases; junction bases outside the gene matches: 6. CDR1 is MNHNY and CDR2 is SVGAGI in the germline V gene (reference sequence). The CDR3 spells CASTIGQANSPLHF. In DNA form, the CDR3 reads TGTGCCAGCACCATTGGACAGGCTAATTCACCCCTCCACTTT.

This chain uses TRBV19 with TRBJ1-5; 7 positions agree with TRBD1. The J segment lost 6 bases and the V segment lost 8 bases, leaving 7 bases of the junction unmatched. This CDR3 is built from 13 residues. Germline assignment: CDR1 LNHDA and CDR2 SQIVND (reference sequence). The CDR3 loop is CASGQALIQPQHF. The DNA for the CDR3 is TGTGCCAGTGGACAGGCGCTAATTCAGCCCCAGCATTTT.

J is TRBJ1-6 and V is TRBV5-4; 7 bases map to TRBD1. Germline V gives CDR1 SGHNT, CDR2 YYREEE (reference sequence). V lost 0 bases, J lost 2 bases, and 2 bases stayed unmatched. This CDR3 has 16 amino acids. The CDR3 region has the DNA TGTGCCAGCAGCTTGGCAGGGGGTACCTATAATTCACCCCTCCACTTT. This codes for CASSLAGGTYNSPLHF.

By share of the sample, this clone is medium-sized. The gene calls are TRBV5-6 and TRBJ1-6; a weak D match, TRBD1 (6 bases). The germline gives CDR1 SGHDT, CDR2 YYEEEE. The germline V and J ends were trimmed by 0 bases and 10 bases, with 8 bases remaining between them. The CDR3 is 13 residues long. As DNA, the CDR3 is TGTGCCAGCAGCTTGGGACAGGCCTCACCCCTCCACTTT. Amino acids: CASSLGQASPLHF. The variable domain in full, completed from reference TRBV5-6 and TRBJ1-6, reads DAGVTQSPTHLIKTRGQQVTLRCSPKSGHDTVSWYQQALGQGPQFIFQYYEEEERQRGNFPDRFSGHQFPNYSSELNVNALLLGDSALYLCASSLGQASPLHFGNGTRLTVT.

The rearrangement uses TRBV19 and TRBJ1-5; the D is unclear. Per germline, CDR1 LNHDA and CDR2 SQIVND (reference sequence). Trimming pared 5 bases from V and 2 bases from J, leaving 7 bases between. This CDR3 is built from 13 residues. CDR3 in amino acids: CASSVRGNQPQHF. As DNA, the CDR3 is TGTGCCAGTAGTGTGAGGGGCAATCAGCCCCAGCATTTT.